The sequence of this T cell receptor (beta chain) was determined in a study of T cells in Graves' hyperthyroidism and ophthalmopathy (dated by TCRdb to the late 2010s). About the study as a whole: Peripheral blood samples were taken at the time of initial diagnosis, prior to any treatment. The study also compared thyroid tissue and blood T-cell repertoires from about 6 Graves' hyperthyroidism patients. To identify distinguishing TCR V-J signatures, a discovery cohort of about a hundred patients was used, comprising 40 to 45 with Graves' ophthalmopathy and 57 with stable Graves' hyperthyroidism. Prospective prediction of ophthalmopathy was tested in an independent validation cohort of 18 to 20 hyperthyroidism patients and 15 to 17 patients who later progressed to ophthalmopathy. After blood sampling, hyperthyroidism patients were treated with methimazole at a starting dose of 30 mg daily, and ophthalmopathy patients were treated with high-dose intravenous methylprednisolone. TCR Vbeta CDR3 sequencing of fewer than 150 peripheral blood samples (approximately 44 ophthalmopathy, about 74 hyperthyroidism and some 17 progressor patients) is reported in the paper. The 100 discovery patients were randomly split 7:3 into training and test sets. General conclusions and limits of the study: In cross-validation, a model built on a 13 V-J signature told ophthalmopathy apart from stable hyperthyroidism with over 85% sensitivity and around 83% specificity, and in testing the same model reached 80%/75%. During validation, the model predicted progression to ophthalmopathy a median of roughly six months ahead of onset, with more than 60% sensitivity and 72.22% specificity. No statistical method was used to set the sample size in advance, and investigators knew the group allocation. Most expanded thyroid clonotypes (frequency above 0.001) were also found in blood, which suggests that blood repertoires may mirror thyroid immune responses.

Via the germline V gene (reference sequence), CDR1 is PRHDT and CDR2 FYEKMQ. From the cysteine through the phenylalanine, the CDR3 covers 17 amino acids. Only the CDR3 portion is preserved as DNA: 51 bases, with reading frame beginning at the first base. Trimming removed 6 bases from V and 8 bases from J; the gene matches leave 17 bases unexplained. Of note for this clonotype: Which antigen it targets is not known. No much larger clone is present one base from it, and per-base qualities are unavailable.

Amplification of TCR beta CDR3 regions was carried out from RNA transcripts. A first-round RT-PCR of the TCR CDR3 used the HTBI primer set with the Qiagen OneStep RT-PCR kit. Libraries were constructed in a second round of multiplex PCR, after which size selection and purification were performed. Libraries were sequenced paired-end with 100 bp reads on an Illumina HiSeq2000. Processing in the source paper ran as follows. SOAPnuke was used to process the raw data, with reads discarded if the reads contained adapters or uncalled bases, had a mean Phred below 15, or lacked an exact constant-primer or identifier match. High-quality paired reads were merged with COPE v1.2.5, and unique nucleotide sequences were defined as clonotypes. MiTCR v1.1 was used to align clonotypes to the IMGT TRBV, TRBD and TRBJ reference segments. The analysis included only V-J combinations with a frequency above 0.0001, which together covered about 99% of the repertoires. A TCS score was defined as the ratio of F50 (clonal expansion) to E x V (chaos), with BLOSUM62-based TCRdist applied between CDR3 peptides within each V-J. Welch's t-statistics and random forest reduced some 510 V-J features to under 15, which were used in a naive Bayes classifier (R e1071). TCRdb trimmed the raw reads at Q25, called clones with MiXCR and kept productive beta chains. All rows with the same CDR3 protein become a single entry with the most common DNA and genes. The V and J calls shown here were made by TCRdb, not taken from the authors' results. The sample records about 400,000 distinct CDR3 sequences, approximately 14% of which are singletons. The ten largest clones capture roughly 14% of the sample.

Graves' hyperthyroidism was defined as stable when no progression to ophthalmopathy occurred over 18 months of follow-up. Hyperthyroidism patients were newly diagnosed, with disease duration under 2 months, and aged 18 to 65 years. Any patient with an uncontrolled infection, another autoimmune disease, pregnancy or lactation was excluded. Clinical symptoms, serum thyroxine and TRAb, thyroid ultrasound, and orbital computed tomography formed the basis for the diagnoses. Ficoll-Paque density gradient centrifugation was used to isolate PBMCs from around 10 ml of fresh peripheral blood. Total RNA was extracted with Trizol reagent, and quality was checked on an Agilent 2100 Bioanalyzer.

The material sequenced was blood. The chain is assembled from TRBV13 and TRBJ2-1, with 9 bases in between that match TRBD2. The origin of this receptor is a woman between 18 and 29 years old with Graves' hyperthyroidism. The CDR3 protein sequence reads: CASSSPSTSGREDEQFF. The nucleotide sequence reads TGTGCCAGCAGTTCCCCCTCGACTAGCGGCCGAGAGGATGAGCAGTTCTTC. When the CDR3 is completed using the reference TRBV13 and TRBJ2-1 genes on either side, the full variable domain is AAGVIQSPRHLIKEKRETATLKCYPIPRHDTVYWYQQGPGQDPQFLISFYEKMQSDKGSIPDRFSAQQFSDYHSELNMSSLELGDSALYFCASSSPSTSGREDEQFFGPGTRLTVL.